This passage covers 2 T cell receptor beta chains from one sample sequenced in a study of early stage breast cancer tumors. Sequencing was performed with immunoSEQ multiplex PCR; in TCRdb, only in-frame clones are kept and a portion is missing. Found here are 6,300 or so clones, around 70% of them singletons; the top ten hold 8% to 10%. Sequencing was done on a sample of normal breast tissue next to the tumor. The origin of the receptors is a person aged 35 to 50 with breast cancer.

V is TRBV10-2 and J is TRBJ2-1; 10 bases agree with TRBD2. The germline V gene has CDR1 WSHSY and CDR2 SAAADI. V lost 4 bases and J lost 8; bases outside the gene matches: 11. The CDR3 is 16 amino acids. In DNA, the CDR3 is TGCGCCAGCAGTGGGAGCGGGAGGGCCATCGCCGATGAGCAGTTCTTC. Translation gives CASSGSGRAIADEQFF.

The rearrangement links TRBV27 to TRBJ2-3; 13 nucleotides align to TRBD2. Germline assignment: CDR1 MNHEY and CDR2 SMNVEV (reference sequence). J was trimmed by 8 bases and V by 4 bases; bases with no gene match: 12. The CDR3 length is 17 residues. DNA for the CDR3: TGTGCCAGCAGTTCCCAGGGACTAGCGGGGTATAGCGGTACGCAGTATTTT. Translating gives CASSSQGLAGYSGTQYF.